This T cell receptor beta chain came from a study of T cell responses to AZD1222 COVID-19 vaccine. Study-level background: Pooled together were second doses at about 4 or about 12 weeks.

Produced via immunoSEQ multiplex PCR; TCRdb's table is partial and in-frame only. The sample lists 150,000 to 200,000 clones; about 92% were seen once. To note about this clone: The antigen is undetermined.

Points from the study as a whole: An increase in Spike-specific TCR breadth and depth was observed after two AZD1222 doses.

The sample here was peripheral blood, taken on day 0 of AZD1222 vaccination. This TCR derives from an adult in good health.

CDR3 protein: CASIREARTVTYSPLHF. In nucleotides, the CDR3 is TGTGCCAGCATAAGGGAAGCTCGGACAGTGACTTATTCACCCCTCCACTTT. The chain combines TRBV2 with TRBJ1-6; possible D gene TRBD1, 6 bases. CDR3 size: 17 residues. Trimming left V 7 bases short and J 8 bases short, with 24 bases between. From germline, CDR1 is SNHLY and CDR2 FYNNEI. Full variable domain (rest looked up from reference TRBV2 and TRBJ1-6): EPEVTQTPSHQVTQMGQEVILRCVPISNHLYFYWYRQILGQKVEFLVSFYNNEISEKSEIFDDQFSVERPDGSNFTLKIRSTKLEDSAMYFCASIREARTVTYSPLHFGNGTRLTVT.